This T cell receptor (beta chain) was recorded in a study of shared clonotypes between healthy human individuals. Study results and limitations: Clonotype sharing among donors, it was expected, would be affected by sequencing depth. Only blood was sampled; tissue repertoires likely differ. Memory subsets had estimated richness that was generally smaller than that of naive subsets.

The CD4+ fraction was divided into a CD45RA+ naive subset and a CD45RA-negative memory subset. About this clone: The antigen is undetermined.

Measured with immunoSEQ multiplex PCR; TCRdb has only the in-frame clones, and not every one. The sample yields 2 million to 2.5 million clones, approximately 94% seen once. The sequence derives from a man aged 18 to 29 in good health. The sample comprised naive CD4+ T cells sorted from blood. Noted subset: CD45RA+ positively selected.

The CDR3, as DNA: TGTGCCAGCAGACAGCGAAGCCCAGATACGCAGTATTTT. This sequence encodes CASRQRSPDTQYF. This chain joins TRBV5-8 and TRBJ2-3; no clear D gene. The length of the CDR3 is 13 residues. Germline V lookup: CDR1 SGHTS, CDR2 YDEGEE. V dropped 5 bases and J dropped 4 bases, with 11 bases sitting between them.